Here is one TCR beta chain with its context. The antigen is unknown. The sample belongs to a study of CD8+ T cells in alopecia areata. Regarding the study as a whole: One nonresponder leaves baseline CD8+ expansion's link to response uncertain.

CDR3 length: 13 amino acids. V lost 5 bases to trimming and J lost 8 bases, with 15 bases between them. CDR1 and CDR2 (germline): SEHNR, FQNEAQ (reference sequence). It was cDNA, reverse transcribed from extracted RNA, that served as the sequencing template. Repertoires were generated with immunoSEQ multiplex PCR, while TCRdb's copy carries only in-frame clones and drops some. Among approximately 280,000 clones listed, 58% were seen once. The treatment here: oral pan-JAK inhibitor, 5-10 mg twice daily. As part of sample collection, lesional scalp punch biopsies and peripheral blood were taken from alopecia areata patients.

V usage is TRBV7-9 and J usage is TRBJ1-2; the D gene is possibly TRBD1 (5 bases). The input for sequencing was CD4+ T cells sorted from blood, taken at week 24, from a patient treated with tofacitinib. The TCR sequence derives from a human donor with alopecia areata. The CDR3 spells CASSLRDVRGYTF. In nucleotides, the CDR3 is TGTGCCAGCAGCCTCCGGGACGTTCGGGGCTACACCTTC.